These 14 T cell receptor beta chains came from one sample sequenced in a study of human T cells and chemical hapten exposure. TCRdb reprocessed the 5' RACE reads with MiXCR, giving one entry per CDR3 protein. The table records 81,000 or so distinct CDR3 sequences, about 7.7% of them present only once. Extraction of total RNA was performed on unfractionated whole blood. The receptors shown here come from a male donor in good health.

This clonotype was recorded at least ten times. This chain links TRBV7-8 with TRBJ2-5; 14 bases map to TRBD2. V was clipped by 5 bases and J by 9 bases; unmatched bases: 11. The CDR3 has 16 amino acids. CDR1 and CDR2 from the germline V gene are SGHVS and FQNEAQ. CDR3 coding DNA: TGTGCCAGCAGCAGAGGGACTAGCGGGGGCCCAAGGCCCCAGTACTTC. As protein: CASSRGTSGGPRPQYF.

This clonotype showed up many times. The chain combines TRBV10-3 with TRBJ2-7; 10 bases match TRBD2. Germline V gene sequence: CDR1 ENHRY, CDR2 SYGVKD. CDR3 length equals 16 residues. J gave up 7 bases and V 3 bases, and 12 bases lay outside the gene matches. The CDR3 DNA reads TGTGCCATCAGTGATGTAGAGCTAGCGGGAGAGGGGGAGCAGTACTTC. This sequence encodes CAISDVELAGEGEQYF.

The gene calls are TRBV14 and TRBJ2-3; tentative D call: TRBD2 (6 bases). This CDR3 has 13 amino acids. CDR1 is SGHDN, CDR2 FVKESK, per germline. V was shortened by 1 base and J by 8 bases, with 10 bases between the two germline ends. The CDR3 coding sequence is TGTGCCAGCAGCCAAGTTCTGGGGGGTACGCAGTATTTT. This gives the protein CASSQVLGGTQYF.

This clonotype was recorded many times. The V gene is TRBV29-1, the J gene TRBJ2-4, with D possibly being TRBD2 (5 bases). Germline V CDR1 and CDR2: SQVTM, ANQGSEA. This CDR3 has 17 amino acids. The V end lost 3 bases, the J end lost 0 bases, and 18 bases lay between the germline ends. Here the CDR3 DNA reads TGCAGCGTTGAGTTCGTTGAGGGAAGTCTAGCCAAAAACATTCAGTACTTC. It specifies CSVEFVEGSLAKNIQYF.

V is TRBV6-2 or TRBV6-3 and J is TRBJ2-7; D is ambiguous. The V and J ends lost 0 bases and 3 bases respectively, with 12 bases between them. There are 15 residues in the CDR3. Germline lookup yields CDR1 MNHEY and CDR2 SVGEGT. As DNA, the CDR3 is TGTGCCAGCAGTTACTCCACAAGTAGGGACTACGAGCAGTACTTC. This translates into CASSYSTSRDYEQYF.

The J gene is TRBJ2-7, the V gene TRBV6-5; TRBD2 matches at 7 bases. From germline, CDR1 is MNHEY and CDR2 SVGAGI. With V trimmed by 8 bases and J by 4 bases, 11 bases remained unmatched. The CDR3 runs 14 residues. The DNA of the CDR3 is TGTGCCAGCTCAGAAGGCGGGGGTGAATACGAGCAGTACTTC. Its translation is CASSEGGGEYEQYF.

This clonotype was detected only a few times. The chain couples TRBV6-6 to TRBJ1-4; D gene unclear. V dropped 2 bases and J dropped 8 bases, with 24 bases sitting between them. The CDR3 has 18 amino acids. Germline CDR1 reads MNHNY; CDR2 reads SVGAGI (reference sequence). DNA of the CDR3: TGTGCCAGCAGTTACCTCTTAGACGCTGCAGGCGATGGGGAAAAACTGTTTTTT. This encodes CASSYLLDAAGDGEKLFF.

As concerns this clonotype: A much larger clonotype is one base distant, so this may be a read error. V gene TRBV7-2 combines with J gene TRBJ2-3; 11 bases are a match to TRBD2. The CDR3 length is 16 residues. Germline CDR1 and CDR2: SGHTA and FQGNSA. After removal of 7 bases from V and 6 bases from J, the junction contained 12 bases not matched to a gene. The CDR3 region is CASNILAGAPGDTQYF. The CDR3 DNA reads as TGTGCCAGCAACATACTAGCGGGGGCACCAGGGGATACGCAGTATTTT.

The chain is built from TRBV7-6 and TRBJ2-3, with 9 nucleotides matching TRBD2. The CDR3 is made up of 16 amino acids. V gave up 4 bases and J gave up 4 bases; unmatched junction bases: 9. CDR1 and CDR2 (germline): SGHVS, FNYEAQ. This chain's CDR3 is CASSSGGGREADTQYF. CDR3 nucleotide sequence: TGTGCCAGCAGCTCCGGTGGCGGGAGGGAGGCAGATACGCAGTATTTT.

This clonotype was counted between two and nine times. The rearrangement links TRBV7-8 to TRBJ2-3; the match to TRBD2 covers 10 bases. CDR1 and CDR2 from the germline V gene are SGHVS and FQNEAQ. V lost 3 bases to trimming and J lost 5 bases; unmatched junction nucleotides: 14. This CDR3 spans 18 amino acids. CDR3 coding DNA: TGTGCCAGCAGCTTCTCTAGCGGGAGTGGTCTAACTGGAGATACGCAGTATTTT. This translates into CASSFSSGSGLTGDTQYF.

The chain carries TRBV19 and TRBJ2-3; unclear D gene. The V and J ends lost 7 bases and 4 bases respectively, with 15 bases between them. CDR3 size: 14 residues. Germline V gene sequence: CDR1 LNHDA, CDR2 SQIVND (reference sequence). CDR3 DNA: TGTGCCAGTACTCCCCTTGGCAGCTCAGATACGCAGTATTTT. It yields the protein CASTPLGSSDTQYF. Looking up the rest from reference TRBV19 and TRBJ2-3 gives the full variable domain: DGGITQSPKYLFRKEGQNVTLSCEQNLNHDAMYWYRQDPGQGLRLIYYSQIVNDFQKGDIAEGYSVSREKKESFPLTVTSAQKNPTAFYLCASTPLGSSDTQYFGPGTRLTVL.

This clonotype has a handful of counts. The rearrangement links TRBV9 to TRBJ1-5, with D unclear. This CDR3 has 14 amino acids. The germline gives CDR1 SGDLS, CDR2 YYNGEE. V lost 0 bases and J lost 3, with 7 bases in between. CDR3 protein: CASSVEGNNQPQHF. CDR3 bases: TGTGCCAGCAGCGTAGAAGGAAACAATCAGCCCCAGCATTTT.

This clonotype turned up a few times. The chain joins TRBV4-3 to TRBJ2-1, with D perhaps given as TRBD1 or TRBD2 (5 bases each). The CDR3 has 17 residues. The V end lost 0 bases, the J end lost 0 bases, and 12 bases lay between the germline ends. Germline V lookup: CDR1 LGHNA, CDR2 YSLEER. As DNA, the CDR3 is TGCGCCAGCAGCCAAGAGTCGGCAGGGAGCTCCTACAATGAGCAGTTCTTC. Translation gives CASSQESAGSSYNEQFF.

The chain has TRBV3-1 and TRBJ2-7; the D gene is possibly TRBD1 (5 bases). V shed 1 base and J shed 2 bases, with 9 bases lying between them. The CDR3 contains 14 residues. CDR1 LGHDT and CDR2 YNNKEL come from the germline V gene (reference sequence). The CDR3 coding sequence is TGTGCCAGCAGCCAAGGGCAGGGCCCCTACGAGCAGTACTTC. As protein: CASSQGQGPYEQYF.